The source of this T cell receptor beta chain is a study of technical replicates of blood from several donors (dated by TCRdb to 2017 to 2019). Details on this clone: Its antigen specificity is not known. Base qualities were left out, and no much larger clone turns up one base away.

Library construction relied on the immunoSEQ multiplex PCR assay. What TCRdb holds here is the immuneACCESS table cut down to in-frame rearrangements. Part of the clones is not present; checked against another copy, under half of the missing clones reflect an unresolved V gene, and the others are unexplained. This sample has roughly 80,000 clones in its table, and approximately 94% of those were observed once. Around 0.37% of the sample rests with the top ten. The receptor comes from a human donor in good health. Material for sequencing was T cells isolated from PBMCs.

The DNA sequence is given as TGTGCCAGTAGTTTAGGGACTAGTGAAGAGACCCAGTACTTC. Its coded protein is CASSLGTSEETQYF. The chain is encoded by TRBV19 joined to TRBJ2-5; a stretch of 8 junction bases matches TRBD2. Via the germline V gene (reference sequence), CDR1 is LNHDA and CDR2 SQIVND. From the cysteine up to the phenylalanine, the CDR3 has a length of 14 residues. The DNA shown is the 42-base CDR3, in frame from base 1. From V the trimming removes 5 bases and from J it removes 3 bases, while the gene matches leave 5 bases of the junction unaccounted for.